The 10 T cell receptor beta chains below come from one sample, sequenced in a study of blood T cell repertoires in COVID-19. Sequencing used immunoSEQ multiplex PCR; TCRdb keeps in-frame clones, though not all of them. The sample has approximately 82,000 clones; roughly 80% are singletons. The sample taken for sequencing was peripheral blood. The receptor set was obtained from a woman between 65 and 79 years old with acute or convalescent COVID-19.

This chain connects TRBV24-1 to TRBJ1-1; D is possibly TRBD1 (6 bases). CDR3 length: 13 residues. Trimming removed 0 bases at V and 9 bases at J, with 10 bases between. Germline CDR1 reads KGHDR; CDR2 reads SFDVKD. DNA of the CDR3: TGTGCCACCAGTGATTTGAACCAGGGGAAAGCTTTCTTT. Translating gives CATSDLNQGKAFF.

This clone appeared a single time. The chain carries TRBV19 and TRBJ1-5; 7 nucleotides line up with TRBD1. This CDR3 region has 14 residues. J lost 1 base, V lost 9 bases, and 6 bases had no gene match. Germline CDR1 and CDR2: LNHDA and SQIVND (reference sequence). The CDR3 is CASAEQGSNQPQHF. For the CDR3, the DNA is TGTGCCAGCGCGGAACAGGGGAGCAATCAGCCCCAGCATTTT.

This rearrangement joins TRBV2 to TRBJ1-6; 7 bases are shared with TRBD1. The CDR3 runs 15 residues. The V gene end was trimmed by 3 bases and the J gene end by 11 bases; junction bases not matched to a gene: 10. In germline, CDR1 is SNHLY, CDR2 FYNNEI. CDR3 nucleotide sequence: TGTGCCAGCAGTGATGGGACAGTACATTCTACACCCCTCCACTTT. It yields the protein CASSDGTVHSTPLHF.

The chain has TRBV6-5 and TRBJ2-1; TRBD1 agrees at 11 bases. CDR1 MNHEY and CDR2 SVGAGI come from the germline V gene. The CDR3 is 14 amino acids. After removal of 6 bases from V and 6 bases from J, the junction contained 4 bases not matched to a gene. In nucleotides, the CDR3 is TGTGCCAGCAGAACCGGGACAGGGGGCAATGAGCAGTTCTTC. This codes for CASRTGTGGNEQFF.

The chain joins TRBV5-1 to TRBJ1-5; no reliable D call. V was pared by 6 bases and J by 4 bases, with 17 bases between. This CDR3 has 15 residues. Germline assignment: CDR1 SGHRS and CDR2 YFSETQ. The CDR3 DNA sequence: TGCGCCAGCAAACTGAGGGAGGGTTGGAATCAGCCCCAGCATTTT. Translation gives CASKLREGWNQPQHF.

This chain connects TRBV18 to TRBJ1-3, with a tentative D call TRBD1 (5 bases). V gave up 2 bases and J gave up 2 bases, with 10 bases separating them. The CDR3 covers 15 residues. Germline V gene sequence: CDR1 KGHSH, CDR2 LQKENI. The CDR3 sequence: CASSPVETAGNTIYF. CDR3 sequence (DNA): TGTGCCAGCTCACCAGTAGAGACAGCTGGAAACACCATATATTTT.

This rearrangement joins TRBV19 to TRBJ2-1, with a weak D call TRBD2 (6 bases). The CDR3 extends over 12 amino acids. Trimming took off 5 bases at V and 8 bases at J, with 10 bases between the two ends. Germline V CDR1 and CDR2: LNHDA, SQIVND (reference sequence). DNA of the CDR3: TGTGCCAGTAGTTGGAGGGGCGATGAGCAGTTCTTC. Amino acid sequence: CASSWRGDEQFF.

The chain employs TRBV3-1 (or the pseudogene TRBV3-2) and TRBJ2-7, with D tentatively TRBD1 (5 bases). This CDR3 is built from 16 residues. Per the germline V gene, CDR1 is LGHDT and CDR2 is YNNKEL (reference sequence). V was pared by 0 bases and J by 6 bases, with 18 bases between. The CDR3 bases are TGTGCCAGCAGCCAAGATTTGGCGGACATTGTAGTCGAGCAGTACTTC. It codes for CASSQDLADIVVEQYF.

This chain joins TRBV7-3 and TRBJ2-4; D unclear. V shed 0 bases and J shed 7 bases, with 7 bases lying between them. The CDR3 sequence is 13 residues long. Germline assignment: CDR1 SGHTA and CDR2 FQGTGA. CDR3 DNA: TGTGCCAGCAGCTTAACCGGAGAGAACATTCAGTACTTC. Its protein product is CASSLTGENIQYF. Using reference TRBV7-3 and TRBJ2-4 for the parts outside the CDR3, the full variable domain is GAGVSQTPSNKVTEKGKYVELRCDPISGHTALYWYRQSLGQGPEFLIYFQGTGAADDSGLPNDRFFAVRPEGSVSTLKIQRTERGDSAVYLCASSLTGENIQYFGAGTRLSVL.

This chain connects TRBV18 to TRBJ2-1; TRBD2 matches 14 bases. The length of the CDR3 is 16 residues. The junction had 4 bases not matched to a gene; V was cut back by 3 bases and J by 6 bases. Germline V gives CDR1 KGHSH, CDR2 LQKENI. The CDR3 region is CASSPTGTSGSNEQFF. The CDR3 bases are TGTGCCAGCTCACCTACCGGGACTAGCGGGAGCAATGAGCAGTTCTTC.